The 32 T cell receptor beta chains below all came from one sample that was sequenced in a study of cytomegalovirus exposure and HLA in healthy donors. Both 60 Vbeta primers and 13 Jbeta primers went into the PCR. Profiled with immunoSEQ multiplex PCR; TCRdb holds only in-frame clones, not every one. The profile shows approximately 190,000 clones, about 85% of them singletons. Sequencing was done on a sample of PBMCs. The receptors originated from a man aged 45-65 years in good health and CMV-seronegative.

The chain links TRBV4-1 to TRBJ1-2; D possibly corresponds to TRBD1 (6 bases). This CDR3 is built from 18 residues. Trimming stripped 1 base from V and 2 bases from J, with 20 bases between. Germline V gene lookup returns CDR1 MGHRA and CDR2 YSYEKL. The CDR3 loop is CASSQVLVLGQPNYGYTF. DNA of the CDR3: TGCGCCAGCAGCCAAGTACTAGTATTGGGACAACCCAACTATGGCTACACCTTC.

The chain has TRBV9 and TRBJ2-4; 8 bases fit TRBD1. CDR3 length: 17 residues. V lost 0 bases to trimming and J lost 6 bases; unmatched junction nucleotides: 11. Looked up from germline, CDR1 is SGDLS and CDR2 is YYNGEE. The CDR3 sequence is CASSVATGTGDLNIQYF. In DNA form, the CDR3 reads TGTGCCAGCAGCGTAGCTACGGGGACAGGAGACTTAAACATTCAGTACTTC.

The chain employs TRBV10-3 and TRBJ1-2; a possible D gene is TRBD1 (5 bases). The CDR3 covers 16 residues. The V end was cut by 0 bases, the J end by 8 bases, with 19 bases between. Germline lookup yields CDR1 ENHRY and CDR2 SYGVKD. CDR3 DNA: TGTGCCATCAGTGAGTCTACAGGTCGTTTCTCTGAGGGCTACACCTTC. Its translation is CAISESTGRFSEGYTF.

CDR3 residues: CASSLTPQDYGYTF. CDR3 sequence (DNA): TGTGCCAGCAGCCTCACCCCACAGGACTATGGCTACACCTTC. The chain carries TRBV9 and TRBJ1-2, with D perhaps matching TRBD1 (5 bases). The CDR3 contains 14 residues. Trimming took off 4 bases at V and 3 bases at J, with 13 bases between the two ends. Germline CDR1 is SGDLS and CDR2 is YYNGEE.

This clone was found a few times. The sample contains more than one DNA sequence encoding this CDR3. The CDR3 protein is CASSRDRQETQYF. The CDR3 bases are TGTGCCAGCAGCCGCGACAGGCAAGAGACCCAGTACTTC. The V gene is TRBV7-2, the J gene TRBJ2-5; a weak D match, TRBD1 (6 bases). Trimming shortened V by 5 bases and J by 2 bases, and 9 bases separated the two germline ends. The CDR3 extends over 13 amino acids. Looked up from germline, CDR1 is SGHTA and CDR2 is FQGNSA.

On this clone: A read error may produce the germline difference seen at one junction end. The CDR3 region is CSSSLNLEPLHF. CDR3 nucleotide sequence: TGTTCCAGCAGCTTAAATTTGGAGCCCCTCCACTTT. The V call is TRBV7-9, the J call TRBJ1-6; D remains unclear. CDR1 is SEHNR and CDR2 is FQNEAQ in the germline V gene (reference sequence). The CDR3 spans 12 residues.

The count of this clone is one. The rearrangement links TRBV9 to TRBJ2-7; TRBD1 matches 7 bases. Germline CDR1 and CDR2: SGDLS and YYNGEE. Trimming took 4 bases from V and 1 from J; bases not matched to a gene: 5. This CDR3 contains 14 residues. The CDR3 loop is CASSPDRDSYEQYF. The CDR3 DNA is TGTGCCAGCAGCCCCGACAGGGATTCCTACGAGCAGTACTTC.

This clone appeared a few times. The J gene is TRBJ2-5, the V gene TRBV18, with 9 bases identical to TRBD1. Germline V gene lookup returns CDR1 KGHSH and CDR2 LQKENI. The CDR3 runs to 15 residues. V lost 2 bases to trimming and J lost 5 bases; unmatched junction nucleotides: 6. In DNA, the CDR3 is TGTGCCAGCTCACCAGGCCTCGGGACAGGGGAGACCCAGTACTTC. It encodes CASSPGLGTGETQYF.

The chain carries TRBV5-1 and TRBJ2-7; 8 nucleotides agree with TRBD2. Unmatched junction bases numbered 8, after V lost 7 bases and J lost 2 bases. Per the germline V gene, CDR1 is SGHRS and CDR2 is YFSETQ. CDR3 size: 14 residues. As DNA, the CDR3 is TGCGCCAGCGCTGCCGGGGGGGTCCCCTACGAGCAGTACTTC. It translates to CASAAGGVPYEQYF.

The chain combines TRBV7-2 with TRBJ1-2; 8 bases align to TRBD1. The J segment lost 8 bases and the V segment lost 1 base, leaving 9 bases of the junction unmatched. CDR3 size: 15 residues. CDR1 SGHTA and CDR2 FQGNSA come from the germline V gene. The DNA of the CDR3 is TGTGCCAGCAGCTTAGATCGGGACAGGAAGGGAGGCTACACCTTC. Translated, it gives CASSLDRDRKGGYTF.

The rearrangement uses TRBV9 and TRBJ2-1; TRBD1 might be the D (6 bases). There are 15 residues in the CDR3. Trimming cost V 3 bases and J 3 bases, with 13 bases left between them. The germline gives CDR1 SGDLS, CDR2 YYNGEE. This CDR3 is CASSASGTNYNEQFF. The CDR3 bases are TGTGCCAGCAGCGCCTCCGGGACAAACTACAATGAGCAGTTCTTC. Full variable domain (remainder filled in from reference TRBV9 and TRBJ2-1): DSGVTQTPKHLITATGQRVTLRCSPRSGDLSVYWYQQSLDQGLQFLIQYYNGEERAKGNILERFSAQQFPDLHSELNLSSLELGDSALYFCASSASGTNYNEQFFGPGTRLTVL.

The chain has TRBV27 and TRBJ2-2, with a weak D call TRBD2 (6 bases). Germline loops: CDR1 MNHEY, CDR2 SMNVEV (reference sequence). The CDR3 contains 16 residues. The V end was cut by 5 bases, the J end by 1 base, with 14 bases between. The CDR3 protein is CASSPEGPQNTGELFF. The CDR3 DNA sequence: TGTGCCAGCAGTCCGGAGGGACCCCAGAACACCGGGGAGCTGTTTTTT.

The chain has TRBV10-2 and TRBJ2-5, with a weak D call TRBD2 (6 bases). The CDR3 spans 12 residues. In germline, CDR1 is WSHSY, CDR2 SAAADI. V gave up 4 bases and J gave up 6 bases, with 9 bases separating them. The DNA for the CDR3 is TGCGCCAGCAGTGGGGGGGAAAAGACCCAGTACTTC. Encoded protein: CASSGGEKTQYF.

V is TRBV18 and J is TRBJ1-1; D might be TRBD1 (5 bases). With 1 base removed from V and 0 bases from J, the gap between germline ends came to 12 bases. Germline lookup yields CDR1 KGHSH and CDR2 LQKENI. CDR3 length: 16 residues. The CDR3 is CASSPHAGLMNTEAFF. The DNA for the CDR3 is TGTGCCAGCTCACCACATGCAGGGTTAATGAACACTGAAGCTTTCTTT.

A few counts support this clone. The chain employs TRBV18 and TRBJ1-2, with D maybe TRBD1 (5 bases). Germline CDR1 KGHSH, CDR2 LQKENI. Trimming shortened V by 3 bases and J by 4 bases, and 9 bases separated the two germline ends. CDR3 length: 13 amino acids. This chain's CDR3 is CASSPDSFYGYTF. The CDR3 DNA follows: TGTGCCAGCTCACCTGACAGCTTCTATGGCTACACCTTC.

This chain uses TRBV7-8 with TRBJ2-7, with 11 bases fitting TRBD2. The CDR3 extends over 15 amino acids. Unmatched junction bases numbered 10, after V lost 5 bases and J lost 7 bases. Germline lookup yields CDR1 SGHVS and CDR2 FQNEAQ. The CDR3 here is CASSPEGLAVREQYF. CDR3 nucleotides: TGTGCCAGCAGCCCAGAGGGACTAGCGGTCCGGGAGCAGTACTTC.

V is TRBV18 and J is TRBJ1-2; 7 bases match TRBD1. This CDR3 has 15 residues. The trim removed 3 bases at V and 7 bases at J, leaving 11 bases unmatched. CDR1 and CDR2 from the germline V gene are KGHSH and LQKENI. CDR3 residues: CASSPRTGAYGGYTF. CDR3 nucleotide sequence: TGTGCCAGCTCACCCAGAACAGGGGCCTATGGTGGCTACACCTTC. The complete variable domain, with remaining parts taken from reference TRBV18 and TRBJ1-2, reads NAGVMQNPRHLVRRRGQEARLRCSPMKGHSHVYWYRQLPEEGLKFMVYLQKENIIDESGMPKERFSAEFPKEGPSILRIQQVVRGDSAAYFCASSPRTGAYGGYTFGSGTRLTVV.

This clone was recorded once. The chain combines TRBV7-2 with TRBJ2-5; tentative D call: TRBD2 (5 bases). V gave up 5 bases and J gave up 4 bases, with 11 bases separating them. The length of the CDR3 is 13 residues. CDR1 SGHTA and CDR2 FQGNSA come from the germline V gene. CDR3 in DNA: TGTGCCAGCAGCCCGGGGTGGGGAGAGACCCAGTACTTC. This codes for CASSPGWGETQYF.

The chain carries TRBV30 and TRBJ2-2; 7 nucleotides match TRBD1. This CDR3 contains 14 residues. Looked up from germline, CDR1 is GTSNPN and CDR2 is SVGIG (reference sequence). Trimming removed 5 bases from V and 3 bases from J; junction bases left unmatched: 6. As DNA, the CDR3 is TGTGCCTGGGAAAGGGGGCTTGACACCGGGGAGCTGTTTTTT. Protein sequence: CAWERGLDTGELFF.

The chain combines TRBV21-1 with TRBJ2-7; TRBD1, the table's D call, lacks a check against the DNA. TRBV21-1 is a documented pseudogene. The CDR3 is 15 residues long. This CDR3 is CASSNPTGSSYEQYF. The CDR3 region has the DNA TGTGCCAGCAGCAACCCGACAGGAAGCTCCTACGAGCAGTACTTC.

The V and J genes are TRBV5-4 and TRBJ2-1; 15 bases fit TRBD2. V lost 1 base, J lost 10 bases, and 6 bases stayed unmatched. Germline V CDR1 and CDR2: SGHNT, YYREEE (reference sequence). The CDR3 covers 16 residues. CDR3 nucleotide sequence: TGTGCCAGCAGCTTGAGGACTAGCGGGGGGGCCGGGGAGCAGTTCTTC. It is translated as CASSLRTSGGAGEQFF.

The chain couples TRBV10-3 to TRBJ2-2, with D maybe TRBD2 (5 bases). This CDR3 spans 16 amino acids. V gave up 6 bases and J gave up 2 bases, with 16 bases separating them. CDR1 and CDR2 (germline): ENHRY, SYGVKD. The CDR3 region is CAIRDGLNSNTGELFF. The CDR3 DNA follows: TGTGCCATCAGGGACGGACTGAATAGTAACACCGGGGAGCTGTTTTTT.

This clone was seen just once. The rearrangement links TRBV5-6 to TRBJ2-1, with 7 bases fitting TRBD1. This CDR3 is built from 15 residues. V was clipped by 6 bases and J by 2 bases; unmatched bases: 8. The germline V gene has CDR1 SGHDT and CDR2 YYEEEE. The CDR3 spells CASTLQGYAYNEQFF. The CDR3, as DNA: TGTGCCAGCACCCTACAGGGGTATGCCTACAATGAGCAGTTCTTC.

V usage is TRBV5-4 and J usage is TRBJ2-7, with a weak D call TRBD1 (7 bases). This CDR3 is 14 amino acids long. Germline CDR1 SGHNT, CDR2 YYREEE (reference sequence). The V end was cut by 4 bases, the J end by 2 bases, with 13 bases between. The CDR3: CASSPDREAYEQYF. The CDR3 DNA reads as TGTGCCAGCAGCCCCGACAGGGAGGCCTACGAGCAGTACTTC.

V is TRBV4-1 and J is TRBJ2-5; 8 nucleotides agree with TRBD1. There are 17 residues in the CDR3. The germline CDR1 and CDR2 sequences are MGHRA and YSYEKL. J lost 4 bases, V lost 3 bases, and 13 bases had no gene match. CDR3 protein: CASSQGIRTGSRETQYF. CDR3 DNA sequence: TGCGCCAGCAGCCAGGGGATCCGGACAGGGTCACGAGAGACCCAGTACTTC.

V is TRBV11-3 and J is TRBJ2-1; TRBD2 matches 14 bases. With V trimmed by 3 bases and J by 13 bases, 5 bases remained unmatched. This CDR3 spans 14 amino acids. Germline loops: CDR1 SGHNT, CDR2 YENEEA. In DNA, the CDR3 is TGTGCCAGCAGCTTGACTAGCGGGGGGGCAGTCCAGTTCTTC. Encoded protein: CASSLTSGGAVQFF.

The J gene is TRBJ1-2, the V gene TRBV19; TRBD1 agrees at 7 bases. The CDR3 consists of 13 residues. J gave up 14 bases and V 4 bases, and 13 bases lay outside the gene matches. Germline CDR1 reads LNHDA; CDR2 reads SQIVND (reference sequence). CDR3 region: CASSNAGTAASTF. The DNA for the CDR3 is TGTGCCAGTAGTAACGCCGGGACAGCAGCGAGTACCTTC. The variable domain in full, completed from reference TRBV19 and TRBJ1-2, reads DGGITQSPKYLFRKEGQNVTLSCEQNLNHDAMYWYRQDPGQGLRLIYYSQIVNDFQKGDIAEGYSVSREKKESFPLTVTSAQKNPTAFYLCASSNAGTAASTFGSGTRLTVV.

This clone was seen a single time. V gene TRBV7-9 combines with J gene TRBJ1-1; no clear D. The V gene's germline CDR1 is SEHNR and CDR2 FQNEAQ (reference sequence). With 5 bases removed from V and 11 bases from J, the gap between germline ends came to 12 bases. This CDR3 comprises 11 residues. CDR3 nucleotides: TGTGCCAGCAGCGCGAGGGCCGAGGCTTTCTTT. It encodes CASSARAEAFF. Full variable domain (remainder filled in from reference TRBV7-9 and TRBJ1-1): DTGVSQNPRHKITKRGQNVTFRCDPISEHNRLYWYRQTLGQGPEFLTYFQNEAQLEKSRLLSDRFSAERPKGSFSTLEIQRTEQGDSAMYLCASSARAEAFFGQGTRLTVV.

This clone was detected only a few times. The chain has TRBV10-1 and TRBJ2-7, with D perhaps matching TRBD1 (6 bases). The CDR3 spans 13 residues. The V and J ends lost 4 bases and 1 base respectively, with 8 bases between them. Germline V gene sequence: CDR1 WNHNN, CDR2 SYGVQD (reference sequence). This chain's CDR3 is CASSGGQSYEQYF. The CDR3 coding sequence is TGCGCCAGCAGTGGTGGACAGTCCTACGAGCAGTACTTC.

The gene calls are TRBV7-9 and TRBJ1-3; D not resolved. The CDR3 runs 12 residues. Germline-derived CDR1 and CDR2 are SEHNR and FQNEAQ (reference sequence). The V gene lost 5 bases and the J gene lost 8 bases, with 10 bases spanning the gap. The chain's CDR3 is CASSPLTHTIYF. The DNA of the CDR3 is TGTGCCAGCAGCCCCCTTACACACACCATATATTTT.

The CDR3 nucleotides read TGTGCCAGCAGTGCAGGGAACGATGAAAAACTGTTTTTT. Its protein is CASSAGNDEKLFF. This chain connects TRBV6-1 to TRBJ1-4; tentative D call: TRBD1 (5 bases). In germline, CDR1 is MNHNS, CDR2 SASEGT. The CDR3 has 13 amino acids. Trimming removed 4 bases at V and 6 bases at J, with 9 bases between.

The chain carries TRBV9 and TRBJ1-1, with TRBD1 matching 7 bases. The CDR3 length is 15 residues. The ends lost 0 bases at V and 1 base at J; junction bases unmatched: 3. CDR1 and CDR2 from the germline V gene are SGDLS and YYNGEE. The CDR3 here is CASSVEGAGNTEAFF. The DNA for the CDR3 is TGTGCCAGCAGCGTAGAGGGGGCGGGGAACACTGAAGCTTTCTTT.